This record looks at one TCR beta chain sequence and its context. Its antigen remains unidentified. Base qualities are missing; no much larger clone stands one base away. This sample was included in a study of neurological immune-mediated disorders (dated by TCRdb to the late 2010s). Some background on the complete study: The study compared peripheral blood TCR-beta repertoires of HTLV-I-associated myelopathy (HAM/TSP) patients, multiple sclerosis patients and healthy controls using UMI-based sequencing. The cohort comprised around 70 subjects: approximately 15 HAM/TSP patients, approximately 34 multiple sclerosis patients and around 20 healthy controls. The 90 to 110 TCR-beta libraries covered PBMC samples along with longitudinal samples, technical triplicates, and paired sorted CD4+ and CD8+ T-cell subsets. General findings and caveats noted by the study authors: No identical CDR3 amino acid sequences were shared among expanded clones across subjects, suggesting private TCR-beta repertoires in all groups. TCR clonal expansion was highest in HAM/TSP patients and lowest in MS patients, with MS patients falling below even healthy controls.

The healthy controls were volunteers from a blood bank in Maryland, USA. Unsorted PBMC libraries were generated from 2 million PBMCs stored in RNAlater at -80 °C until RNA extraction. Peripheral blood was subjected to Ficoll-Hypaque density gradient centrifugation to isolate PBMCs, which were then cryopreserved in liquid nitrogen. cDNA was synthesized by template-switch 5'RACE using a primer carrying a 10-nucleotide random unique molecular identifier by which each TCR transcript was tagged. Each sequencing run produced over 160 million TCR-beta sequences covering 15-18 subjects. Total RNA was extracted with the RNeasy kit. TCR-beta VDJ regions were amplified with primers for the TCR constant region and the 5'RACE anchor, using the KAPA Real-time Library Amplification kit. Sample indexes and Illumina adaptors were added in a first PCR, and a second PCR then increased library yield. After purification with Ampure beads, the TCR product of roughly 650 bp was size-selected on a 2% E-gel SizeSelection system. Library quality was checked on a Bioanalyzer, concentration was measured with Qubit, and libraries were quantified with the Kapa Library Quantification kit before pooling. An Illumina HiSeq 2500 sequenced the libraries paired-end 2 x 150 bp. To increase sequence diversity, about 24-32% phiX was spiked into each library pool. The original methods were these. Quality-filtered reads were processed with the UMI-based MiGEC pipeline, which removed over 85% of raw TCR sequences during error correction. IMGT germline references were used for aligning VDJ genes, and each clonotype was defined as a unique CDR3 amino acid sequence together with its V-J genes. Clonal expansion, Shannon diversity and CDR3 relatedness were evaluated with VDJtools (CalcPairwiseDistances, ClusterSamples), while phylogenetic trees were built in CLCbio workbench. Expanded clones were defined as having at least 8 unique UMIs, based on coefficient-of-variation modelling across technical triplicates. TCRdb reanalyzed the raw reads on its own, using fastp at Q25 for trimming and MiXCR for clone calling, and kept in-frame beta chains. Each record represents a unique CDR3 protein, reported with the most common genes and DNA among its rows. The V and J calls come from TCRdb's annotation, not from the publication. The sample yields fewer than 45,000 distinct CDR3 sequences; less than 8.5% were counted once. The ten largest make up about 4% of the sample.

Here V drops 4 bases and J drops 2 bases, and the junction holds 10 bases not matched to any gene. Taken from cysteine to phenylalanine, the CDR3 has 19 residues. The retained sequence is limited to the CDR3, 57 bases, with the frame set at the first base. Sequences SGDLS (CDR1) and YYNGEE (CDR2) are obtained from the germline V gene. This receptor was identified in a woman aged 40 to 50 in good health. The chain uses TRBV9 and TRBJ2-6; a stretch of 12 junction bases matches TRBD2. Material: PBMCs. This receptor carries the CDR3 CASSSGLAGSLTGANVLTF. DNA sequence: TGTGCCAGCAGCTCCGGACTAGCGGGATCTCTTACTGGGGCCAACGTCCTGACTTTC.